The rows below give T cell receptor beta chains drawn from one sample of a study of blood T cell repertoires in COVID-19. TCRdb keeps only in-frame clones here, not all; method: immunoSEQ multiplex PCR. The table shows roughly 320,000 clones, with roughly 86% occurring only once. Source material: peripheral blood. These TCRs come from an older man with acute or convalescent COVID-19. The CDR3 runs from the conserved cysteine through the conserved F or W. The order of the fields is CDR3 protein, CDR3 DNA, V gene, clone size, D gene, J gene. D genes are given only for firm matches. Clone sizes are given selectively: once, few, many, or a class where the clone is expanded.

CDR3 protein: CASSHPGQGIFGYTF; CDR3 DNA: TGCGCCAGCAGCCATCCGGGACAGGGTATTTTTGGCTACACCTTC; V gene: TRBV4-3; clone size: -; D gene: TRBD1; J gene: TRBJ1-2
CDR3 protein: CSLYLQETQYF; CDR3 DNA: TGCAGCCTCTACTTGCAAGAGACCCAGTACTTC; V gene: TRBV29-1; clone size: -; D gene: -; J gene: TRBJ2-5
CDR3 protein: CASSPEGDTEAFF; CDR3 DNA: TGTGCCAGCAGCCCCGAAGGGGACACTGAAGCTTTCTTT; V gene: TRBV7-9; clone size: -; D gene: -; J gene: TRBJ1-1
CDR3 protein: CASSYPPGFVNTEAFF; CDR3 DNA: TGTGCCAGCAGTTACCCCCCGGGTTTCGTAAACACTGAAGCTTTCTTT; V gene: TRBV6-2/TRBV6-3; clone size: -; D gene: -; J gene: TRBJ1-1
CDR3 protein: CAWGDRGATNEKLFF; CDR3 DNA: TGTGCCTGGGGGGACAGGGGGGCAACTAATGAAAAACTGTTTTTT; V gene: TRBV30; clone size: -; D gene: TRBD1; J gene: TRBJ1-4
CDR3 protein: CASSIEGQGNNEQFF; CDR3 DNA: TGTGCCAGTAGTATAGAAGGACAGGGTAACAATGAGCAGTTCTTC; V gene: TRBV19; clone size: -; D gene: TRBD1; J gene: TRBJ2-1
CDR3 protein: CASSLDRDNEQFF; CDR3 DNA: TGTGCCAGCAGCCTGGACAGGGACAATGAGCAGTTCTTC; V gene: TRBV11-3; clone size: -; D gene: TRBD1; J gene: TRBJ2-1
CDR3 protein: CASTPREYTDTQYF; CDR3 DNA: TGTGCCAGCACCCCACGGGAATACACAGATACGCAGTATTTT; V gene: TRBV3-1/TRBV3-2; clone size: -; D gene: -; J gene: TRBJ2-3
CDR3 protein: CASRGYRQGNTEAFF; CDR3 DNA: TGTGCCAGCAGAGGGTATCGACAGGGGAACACTGAAGCTTTCTTT; V gene: TRBV6-5; clone size: few; D gene: TRBD1; J gene: TRBJ1-1
CDR3 protein: CASSPSSRENSPLHF; CDR3 DNA: TGTGCCAGCTCACCATCGTCGAGGGAAAATTCACCCCTCCACTTT; V gene: TRBV18; clone size: -; D gene: -; J gene: TRBJ1-6
CDR3 protein: CASSPGTLNTGELFF; CDR3 DNA: TGCGCCAGCAGCCCCGGGACTCTAAACACCGGGGAGCTGTTTTTT; V gene: TRBV5-1; clone size: -; D gene: -; J gene: TRBJ2-2
CDR3 protein: CASKGQGNEKLFF; CDR3 DNA: TGTGCCAGCAAAGGGCAGGGGAATGAAAAACTGTTTTTT; V gene: TRBV2; clone size: few; D gene: -; J gene: TRBJ1-4
CDR3 protein: CASSLSGLTSEQYF; CDR3 DNA: TGTGCCAGCTCACTTTCCGGGTTAACCTCCGAGCAGTACTTC; V gene: TRBV18; clone size: -; D gene: -; J gene: TRBJ2-7
CDR3 protein: CASSPWTSVGNEQFF; CDR3 DNA: TGTGCCAGCAGTCCTTGGACTAGTGTGGGCAATGAGCAGTTCTTC; V gene: TRBV28; clone size: -; D gene: TRBD2; J gene: TRBJ2-1
CDR3 protein: CASSLTQGSNTEAFF; CDR3 DNA: TGTGCCAGCAGTCTTACCCAGGGATCGAACACTGAAGCTTTCTTT; V gene: TRBV4-2; clone size: -; D gene: -; J gene: TRBJ1-1
CDR3 protein: CASSLGFGVTEAFF; CDR3 DNA: TGTGCCAGCAGTTTAGGGTTTGGAGTCACTGAAGCTTTCTTT; V gene: TRBV27; clone size: -; D gene: -; J gene: TRBJ1-1
CDR3 protein: CASTRSGTSLHNEQFF; CDR3 DNA: TGTGCCAGCACCAGATCCGGGACTAGTCTCCACAATGAGCAGTTCTTC; V gene: TRBV28; clone size: -; D gene: TRBD2; J gene: TRBJ2-1
CDR3 protein: CASSLGPGGQPQHF; CDR3 DNA: TGTGCCAGCAGCCTCGGGCCGGGGGGTCAGCCCCAGCATTTT; V gene: TRBV5-8; clone size: once; D gene: -; J gene: TRBJ1-5
CDR3 protein: CASSKGSGVQPNTEAFF; CDR3 DNA: TGTGCCAGCAGCAAAGGGTCCGGAGTTCAGCCGAACACTGAAGCTTTCTTT; V gene: TRBV21-1; clone size: -; D gene: -; J gene: TRBJ1-1
CDR3 protein: CASSYGGVTPLHF; CDR3 DNA: TGTGCCAGCAGTTACGGGGGCGTGACACCCCTCCACTTT; V gene: TRBV6-5; clone size: few; D gene: -; J gene: TRBJ1-6
CDR3 protein: CASSAGGYRSYNEQFF; CDR3 DNA: TGTGCCAGCAGCGCAGGGGGCTACCGCTCCTACAATGAGCAGTTCTTC; V gene: TRBV11-3; clone size: once; D gene: TRBD1; J gene: TRBJ2-1
CDR3 protein: CASSRTGDRQETQYF; CDR3 DNA: TGTGCCAGCAGCCGGACGGGGGATCGCCAAGAGACCCAGTACTTC; V gene: TRBV6-5; clone size: -; D gene: -; J gene: TRBJ2-5
CDR3 protein: CASSHGTANTEAFF; CDR3 DNA: TGCGCCAGCAGCCACGGGACAGCGAACACTGAAGCTTTCTTT; V gene: TRBV5-1; clone size: -; D gene: TRBD1; J gene: TRBJ1-1
CDR3 protein: CASSHTVSTDTQYF; CDR3 DNA: TGTGCCAGCAGCCATACAGTGTCCACAGATACGCAGTATTTT; V gene: TRBV27; clone size: many; D gene: -; J gene: TRBJ2-3
CDR3 protein: CASRKTGYNEQFF; CDR3 DNA: TGTGCCAGCAGGAAGACAGGCTACAATGAGCAGTTCTTC; V gene: TRBV6-5; clone size: once; D gene: -; J gene: TRBJ2-1
CDR3 protein: CASSRQNTGELFF; CDR3 DNA: TGTGCCAGCAGCCGACAGAACACCGGGGAGCTGTTTTTT; V gene: TRBV9; clone size: -; D gene: -; J gene: TRBJ2-2
CDR3 protein: CASSPLGGYEQYF; CDR3 DNA: TGTGCCAGCAGCCCTCTGGGGGGCTACGAGCAGTACTTC; V gene: TRBV5-6; clone size: once; D gene: -; J gene: TRBJ2-7
CDR3 protein: CASRPWEGSEQYF; CDR3 DNA: TGTGCCAGCAGGCCCTGGGAAGGGAGCGAGCAGTACTTC; V gene: TRBV28; clone size: -; D gene: -; J gene: TRBJ2-7
CDR3 protein: CASRVGTGSNTEAFF; CDR3 DNA: TGTGCCAGTAGGGTGGGAACAGGGTCGAACACTGAAGCTTTCTTT; V gene: TRBV19; clone size: -; D gene: -; J gene: TRBJ1-1
CDR3 protein: CASSLRQGIHSLSGNTIYF; CDR3 DNA: TGTGCCAGCAGCTTGAGGCAGGGCATCCATAGTCTCTCTGGAAACACCATATATTTT; V gene: TRBV5-6; clone size: -; D gene: -; J gene: TRBJ1-3
CDR3 protein: CATRVRGYGYTF; CDR3 DNA: TGTGCCACCAGGGTGCGAGGCTATGGCTACACCTTC; V gene: TRBV28; clone size: -; D gene: -; J gene: TRBJ1-2
CDR3 protein: CASSIMRGQGEKLFF; CDR3 DNA: TGTGCCAGTAGTATCATGAGGGGGCAAGGTGAAAAACTGTTTTTT; V gene: TRBV19; clone size: few; D gene: TRBD1; J gene: TRBJ1-4
CDR3 protein: CASSQAVLPGLAGEEQFF; CDR3 DNA: TGTGCCAGCAGCCAAGCGGTGCTTCCGGGACTAGCGGGAGAGGAGCAGTTCTTC; V gene: TRBV3-1/TRBV3-2; clone size: -; D gene: TRBD2; J gene: TRBJ2-1
CDR3 protein: CASSVGGNEKLFF; CDR3 DNA: TGTGCCAGCAGCGTAGGGGGCAATGAAAAACTGTTTTTT; V gene: TRBV9; clone size: -; D gene: -; J gene: TRBJ1-4
CDR3 protein: CASSLDRDNYGYTF; CDR3 DNA: TGTGCCAGCAGCTTGGACAGGGACAACTATGGCTACACCTTC; V gene: TRBV5-5; clone size: -; D gene: -; J gene: TRBJ1-2
CDR3 protein: CASSFGGAHLGYTF; CDR3 DNA: TGTGCCAGCAGCTTTGGGGGGGCGCACCTGGGCTACACCTTC; V gene: TRBV7-9; clone size: -; D gene: -; J gene: TRBJ1-2
CDR3 protein: CASSLNIASEQFF; CDR3 DNA: TGTGCCAGCAGCTTAAACATAGCCAGTGAGCAGTTCTTC; V gene: TRBV11-2; clone size: -; D gene: -; J gene: TRBJ2-1
CDR3 protein: CASSRRGGLANGEQYF; CDR3 DNA: TGTGCCAGCAGCCGTAGAGGGGGCCTAGCCAACGGCGAGCAGTACTTC; V gene: TRBV7-9; clone size: -; D gene: TRBD1; J gene: TRBJ2-7
CDR3 protein: CASSLSTSGRALYF; CDR3 DNA: TGTGCCAGCAGCTTGTCCACTAGCGGGAGGGCCTTGTACTTC; V gene: TRBV5-6; clone size: -; D gene: TRBD2; J gene: TRBJ2-7
CDR3 protein: CASKGTGATGELFF; CDR3 DNA: TGCGCCAGCAAGGGTACAGGGGCCACCGGGGAGCTGTTTTTT; V gene: TRBV5-1; clone size: -; D gene: TRBD1; J gene: TRBJ2-2
CDR3 protein: CASSFRVDTQYF; CDR3 DNA: TGTGCCAGCAGCTTCCGGGTAGATACGCAGTATTTT; V gene: TRBV7-2; clone size: -; D gene: -; J gene: TRBJ2-3
CDR3 protein: CASSAGTVYEQYF; CDR3 DNA: TGTGCCAGCAGTGCGGGAACGGTCTACGAGCAGTACTTC; V gene: TRBV9; clone size: -; D gene: -; J gene: TRBJ2-7
CDR3 protein: CASSYRQGTEAFF; CDR3 DNA: TGTGCCAGCAGTTACCGGCAGGGGACTGAAGCTTTCTTT; V gene: TRBV6-2/TRBV6-3; clone size: few; D gene: -; J gene: TRBJ1-1
CDR3 protein: CASSSSRTGDLAGELFF; CDR3 DNA: TGTGCCAGCAGTTCCTCCCGGACAGGGGATTTGGCCGGGGAGCTGTTTTTT; V gene: TRBV28; clone size: -; D gene: TRBD1; J gene: TRBJ2-2
CDR3 protein: CASSLGGAGGLNEQFF; CDR3 DNA: TGTGCCAGCAGCTTGGGAGGGGCGGGAGGCCTGAATGAGCAGTTCTTC; V gene: TRBV5-4; clone size: few; D gene: TRBD2; J gene: TRBJ2-1
CDR3 protein: CASSISGGSYNEQFF; CDR3 DNA: TGTGCCAGTAGTATTAGCGGGGGCTCCTACAATGAGCAGTTCTTC; V gene: TRBV19; clone size: -; D gene: TRBD2; J gene: TRBJ2-1
CDR3 protein: CASSQERSNEQFF; CDR3 DNA: TGCGCCAGCAGCCAAGAGCGGAGCAATGAGCAGTTCTTC; V gene: TRBV4-1; clone size: -; D gene: -; J gene: TRBJ2-1
CDR3 protein: CASSLGLAAVNYEQYF; CDR3 DNA: TGTGCCAGCAGCTTAGGGTTAGCGGCCGTTAACTACGAGCAGTACTTC; V gene: TRBV13; clone size: once; D gene: -; J gene: TRBJ2-7
CDR3 protein: CASSQTPGGGGREQYF; CDR3 DNA: TGTGCCAGCAGTCAAACCCCTGGCGGGGGTGGTCGGGAGCAGTACTTC; V gene: TRBV27; clone size: -; D gene: TRBD2; J gene: TRBJ2-7
CDR3 protein: CASSYSLAGYQETQYF; CDR3 DNA: TGTGCCAGCAGTTACTCGCTAGCGGGGTACCAAGAGACCCAGTACTTC; V gene: TRBV6-2/TRBV6-3; clone size: once; D gene: TRBD2; J gene: TRBJ2-5
CDR3 protein: CASSSSPGRVHQPQHF; CDR3 DNA: TGTGCCAGCAGTTCTTCCCCTGGCAGGGTCCATCAGCCCCAGCATTTT; V gene: TRBV28; clone size: few; D gene: -; J gene: TRBJ1-5